The rows below give T cell receptor beta chains drawn from one sample of a study of T cell changes during pregnancy in multiple sclerosis. Assay: immunoSEQ multiplex PCR; the TCRdb copy retains only in-frame clones and omits some. The table shows about 57,000 clones, with approximately 90% occurring only once. Specimen: CD4+ T cells from peripheral blood mononuclear cells, collected in the second trimester of pregnancy. These receptors were collected from a female donor with multiple sclerosis, enrolled in a pregnancy study. Both conserved end residues are part of each CDR3. Each record gives: J gene, D gene, clone size, V gene, CDR3 DNA, CDR3 protein. D genes are given only for firm matches. Not every row has a clone size; where given, it reads once, few, many or a size class.

>TRBJ2-7|TRBD1|few|TRBV7-8
TGTGCCAGCAGCTACAGGGGATTATACGAGCAGTACTTC
CASSYRGLYEQYF
>TRBJ1-4|-|-|TRBV18
TGTGCCAGCGGCCCGCGGGATGGGAATGAAAAACTGTTTTTT
CASGPRDGNEKLFF
>TRBJ2-2|-|-|TRBV5-1
TGCGCCAGCAGCTTGGACACAAGCGCGAACACCGGGGAGCTGTTTTTT
CASSLDTSANTGELFF
>TRBJ1-5|TRBD1|-|TRBV19
TGTGCCAGTAGTATTCTAGAGGGACAGCCGCTCCGTCAGCCCCAGCATTTT
CASSILEGQPLRQPQHF
>TRBJ1-1|-|-|TRBV18
TGTGCCAGCTCGGGGGGCACTGAAGCTTTCTTT
CASSGGTEAFF
>TRBJ2-7|TRBD2|once|TRBV30
TGTGCCTGGAGTAGGACTAGCGGCCCCTACGAGCAGTACTTC
CAWSRTSGPYEQYF
>TRBJ2-3|TRBD2|-|TRBV28
TGTGCCAGCAGTCCTATCCCCCGGACCGGGGGAGGGAATACGCAGTATTTT
CASSPIPRTGGGNTQYF
>TRBJ2-2|TRBD1|-|TRBV7-3
TGTGCCAGCAGCTCAGGGGCCGGGACAGGGGTCACCGGGGAGCTGTTTTTT
CASSSGAGTGVTGELFF
>TRBJ1-1|-|-|TRBV7-2
TGTGCCAGCAGCTCCGCTACGAACACTGAAGCTTTCTTT
CASSSATNTEAFF
>TRBJ2-7|TRBD1|-|TRBV6-1
TGTGCCAGCACCCAGAGGGACAGGTCCTACGAGCAGTACTTC
CASTQRDRSYEQYF
>TRBJ2-1|-|once|TRBV5-1
TGCGCCAGCAGCTTATCATCGGGCTCCTACAATGAGCAGTTCTTC
CASSLSSGSYNEQFF
>TRBJ1-1|TRBD1|-|TRBV19
TGTGCCAGTAGTCCCCGGGACAGGGGGAAGAACACTGAAGCTTTCTTT
CASSPRDRGKNTEAFF
>TRBJ2-5|TRBD1|-|TRBV5-8
TGTGCCAGCAGAAACCGGGACAGGGCCGCGGAGACCCAGTACTTC
CASRNRDRAAETQYF
>TRBJ1-2|TRBD1|-|TRBV28
TGTGCCAGCAGTTCAGGGGGCCTTGTTGGCTACACCTTC
CASSSGGLVGYTF
>TRBJ1-2|TRBD1|-|TRBV2
TGTGCCAGCAGAATAACAGGGGCCCCTGGCTACACCTTC
CASRITGAPGYTF
>TRBJ1-2|-|-|TRBV6-1
TGTGCCAGCAGTGAACCCCGCGAAAGTGGCTACACCTTC
CASSEPRESGYTF
>TRBJ1-2|TRBD1|-|TRBV7-9
TGTGCCAGCAGTTTTACCGGGACAGATGGCTACACCTTC
CASSFTGTDGYTF
>TRBJ2-3|-|-|TRBV7-2
TGTGCCAGCAGCTCCCACGGGGGTGGCACAGATACGCAGTATTTT
CASSSHGGGTDTQYF
>TRBJ1-1|-|-|TRBV2
TGTGCCAGCAGTGCGGTGGCGGTAGGCACTGAAGCTTTCTTT
CASSAVAVGTEAFF
>TRBJ2-1|TRBD1|-|TRBV5-1
TGCGCCAGCACCTCGTGGGGGACAGGAGGGAACAATGAGCAGTTCTTC
CASTSWGTGGNNEQFF
>TRBJ2-2|-|-|TRBV5-1
TGCGCCAGCAGCTGGACAGAGGGGTACACCGGGGAGCTGTTTTTT
CASSWTEGYTGELFF
>TRBJ2-3|TRBD1|-|TRBV28
TGTGCCAGCAGTTTAGTCGCAGGGGGCATTGGACACACAGATACGCAGTATTTT
CASSLVAGGIGHTDTQYF
>TRBJ2-3|-|-|TRBV9
TGTGCCAGCAGCGTCACTAGCACAGATACGCAGTATTTT
CASSVTSTDTQYF
>TRBJ2-3|-|-|TRBV2
TGTGCCAGCGCCACAGGGATTAGCACAGATACGCAGTATTTT
CASATGISTDTQYF
>TRBJ1-5|TRBD1|-|TRBV2
TGTGCCAGCAGTGAAGGACAGGGGGCCTTTCAGCCCCAGCATTTT
CASSEGQGAFQPQHF
>TRBJ2-2|TRBD2|-|TRBV5-5
TGTGCCAGCAGCCGGGCCCCAGGGAGGGTCACCGGGGAGCTGTTTTTT
CASSRAPGRVTGELFF
>TRBJ2-3|TRBD2|-|TRBV5-1
TGCGCCAGCAGCTTGGTTGGCGGGAGGGCATCAGATACGCAGTATTTT
CASSLVGGRASDTQYF
>TRBJ2-7|TRBD2|-|TRBV27
TGTGCCAGCAGGGCCGGGACTATCGCCTACGAGCAGTACTTC
CASRAGTIAYEQYF
>TRBJ2-1|-|-|TRBV7-3
TGTGCCAGCAGCTTAGGGTTGTCGACTTTGAATGAGCAGTTCTTC
CASSLGLSTLNEQFF
>TRBJ1-1|-|-|TRBV5-4
TGTGCCAGCAGCTTACAGGGAACCCCTGAAGCTTTCTTT
CASSLQGTPEAFF
>TRBJ2-7|TRBD1|-|TRBV5-4
TGTGCCAGCAGCCCCCATACAGGGGGCGAGCAGTACTTC
CASSPHTGGEQYF
>TRBJ1-2|-|-|TRBV19
TGTGCCAGTAAGCAGGACACAGCTCGCGGCTACACCTTC
CASKQDTARGYTF
>TRBJ2-7|TRBD1|-|TRBV18
TGTGCCAGCTCACCACCGGGACAGCAAACCTACGAGCAGTACTTC
CASSPPGQQTYEQYF
>TRBJ2-7|-|-|TRBV7-9
TGTGCCAGCAGCGTTGTTGGGCTGTACGAGCAGTACTTC
CASSVVGLYEQYF
>TRBJ1-1|-|-|TRBV30
TGTGCCTGGAGTCTCGGCAGGGAGGGGACTGAAGCTTTCTTT
CAWSLGREGTEAFF
>TRBJ2-5|TRBD2|-|TRBV2
TGTGCCAGCAGTGGGACTAGCGGGTACCAAGAGACCCAGTACTTC
CASSGTSGYQETQYF
>TRBJ1-2|-|-|TRBV10-3
TGTGCCATCAGTGAAGGAGGGACCGGCTACACCTTC
CAISEGGTGYTF